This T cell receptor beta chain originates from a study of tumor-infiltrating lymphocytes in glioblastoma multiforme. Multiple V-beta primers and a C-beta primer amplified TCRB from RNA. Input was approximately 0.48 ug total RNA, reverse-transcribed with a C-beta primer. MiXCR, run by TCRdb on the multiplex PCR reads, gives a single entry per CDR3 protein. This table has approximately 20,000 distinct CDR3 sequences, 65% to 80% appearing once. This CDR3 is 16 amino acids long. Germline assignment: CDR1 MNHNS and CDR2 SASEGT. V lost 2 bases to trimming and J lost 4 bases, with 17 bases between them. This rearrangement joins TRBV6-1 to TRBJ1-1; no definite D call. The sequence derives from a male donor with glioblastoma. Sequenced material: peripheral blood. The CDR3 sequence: CASSELGSGKGTEAFF. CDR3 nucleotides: TGTGCCAGCAGTGAACTCGGTTCGGGGAAAGGCACTGAAGCTTTCTTT.